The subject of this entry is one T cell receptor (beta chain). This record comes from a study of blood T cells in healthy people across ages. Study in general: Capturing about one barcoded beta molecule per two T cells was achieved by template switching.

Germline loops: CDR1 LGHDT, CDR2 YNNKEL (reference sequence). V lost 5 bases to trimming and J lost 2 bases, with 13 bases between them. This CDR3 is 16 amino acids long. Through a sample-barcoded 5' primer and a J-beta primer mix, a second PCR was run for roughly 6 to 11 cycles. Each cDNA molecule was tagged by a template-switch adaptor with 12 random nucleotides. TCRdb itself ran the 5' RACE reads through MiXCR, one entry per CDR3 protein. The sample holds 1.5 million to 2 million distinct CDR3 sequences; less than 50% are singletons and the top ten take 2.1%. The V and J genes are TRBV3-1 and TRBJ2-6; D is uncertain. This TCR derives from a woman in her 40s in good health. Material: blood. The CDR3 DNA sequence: TGTGCCAGCAGCTTAAGACTGGGAACTGGGGCCAACGTCCTGACTTTC. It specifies CASSLRLGTGANVLTF. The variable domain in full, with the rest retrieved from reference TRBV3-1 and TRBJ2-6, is DTAVSQTPKYLVTQMGNDKSIKCEQNLGHDTMYWYKQDSKKFLKIMFSYNNKELIINETVPNRFSPKSPDKAHLNLHINSLELGDSAVYFCASSLRLGTGANVLTFGAGSRLTVL.